Included here is one T cell receptor (beta chain) sequence, with context. The data originate from a study of cytomegalovirus exposure and HLA in healthy donors. The study ran its PCR with 60 Vbeta and 13 Jbeta primers. Clones were sequenced by immunoSEQ multiplex PCR, and TCRdb holds only the in-frame ones, with some missing. The repertoire holds about 210,000 clones, with roughly 85% as singletons. CDR3 length equals 17 residues. In germline, CDR1 is SEHNR, CDR2 FQNEAQ (reference sequence). V was cut by 6 bases and J by 4 bases, with 23 bases left in between. V and J are TRBV7-9 and TRBJ2-3, with TRBD2 as a possible D gene (5 bases). This clonotype was obtained from a male donor in good health and CMV-seronegative. The sample taken for sequencing was PBMCs. This CDR3 reads CASRPQTWRMGSDTQYF. CDR3 coding DNA: TGTGCCAGCAGGCCCCAGACTTGGAGGATGGGGTCAGATACGCAGTATTTT.